The text below deals with one T cell receptor beta chain. No antigen is known for it. Other DNA sequences in the sample encode the same CDR3. These data belong to a study of shared clonotypes between healthy human individuals. Only CD45RO-negative cells positively selected for CCR7 counted as naive CD8 cells, so terminally differentiated effector memory CD45RA+ cells were excluded. The CDR3 spans 9 residues. V was pared by 3 bases and J by 7 bases, with 3 bases between. The germline CDR1 and CDR2 sequences are DFQATT and SNEGSKA (reference sequence). The study, taken as a whole, reports: Larger richness was generally estimated for naive than memory subsets. Measured sharing among donors was expected to vary with sequencing depth.

Several immunoSEQ 96-well plates shared each subset's DNA, each plate a replicate. In the original workflow: ImmunoSEQ gave junction-only sequences without quality scores, so filtering differed. Repertoires were generated with immunoSEQ multiplex PCR, while TCRdb's copy carries only in-frame clones and drops some. Clonal size and the V and J genes are those of that table, whereas D and trimming came from the DNA. This sample yields around 650,000 clones, of which 95% to 97% are seen a single time; around 0.1% belongs to the top ten. This clonotype was sampled from a woman aged 25 to 45 in good health. The rearrangement links TRBV20-1 to TRBJ1-2; D is unresolved. Sequenced input: naive CD8+ T cells sorted from blood. The DNA of the CDR3 is TGCAGTGCTAGGCCTGGCTACACCTTC. Translated, it gives CSARPGYTF.